What follows describes a single T cell receptor beta chain. This sample is drawn from a study of blood T cells in healthy people across ages. The germline gives CDR1 SNHLY, CDR2 FYNNEI. The trim removed 7 bases at V and 0 bases at J, leaving 5 bases unmatched. This CDR3 has 14 residues. Together with a sample-barcoded 5' primer, a J-beta primer mix was included in a second PCR lasting roughly 6 to 12 cycles. TCRdb passed the 5' RACE reads through MiXCR, listing each CDR3 protein once. The sample shows roughly 800,000 distinct CDR3 sequences, approximately 24% of them seen only once. These records were also assigned to another study, of T cells of mothers and their children. In that study: Donation was provided by three healthy Caucasian mothers along with their six children. T cell clones that were persistent and microchimeric went undetected.

The chain uses TRBV2 and TRBJ1-1; 7 nucleotides align to TRBD1. The specimen was blood. This TCR came from a boy between 10 and 17 years old in good health. The CDR3 bases are TGTGCCAGCAACGCAGGGGGGATGAACACTGAAGCTTTCTTT. Amino acid sequence: CASNAGGMNTEAFF.